This is a list of T cell receptor beta chains from one sample in a study of T-cell reconstitution after alpha-beta-depleted transplantation in children. TCRdb passed the PCR reads through MiXCR, listing each CDR3 protein once. The repertoire has approximately 430,000 distinct CDR3 sequences, about 17% of them found once; the top ten carry just under 30%. The material was PBMCs, mostly from graft donor cells, obtained 360 days after TCRalphabeta/CD19-depleted stem cell transplant. Receptors originate from a boy under three years old who had a stem cell transplant for Wiskott-Aldrich syndrome, so the T cells may come from the graft donor. Both conserved end residues are part of each CDR3. Each record gives: clone size, J gene, V gene, D gene, CDR3 protein, CDR3 DNA. The D gene is left open where the match is weak. Where a row states a size, it is once, few, many or the class of an expanded clone; other rows omit it.

NA | TRBJ2-3 | TRBV20-1 | TRBD2 | CSANRGGAGGDTQYF | TGCAGTGCTAACCGCGGGGGGGCCGGTGGGGATACGCAGTATTTT
NA | TRBJ2-1 | TRBV11-2 | NA | CASSLGVGILNEQFF | TGTGCCAGCAGCTTAGGGGTCGGGATACTCAATGAGCAGTTCTTC
few | TRBJ1-5 | TRBV20-1 | NA | CSASYSNQPQHF | TGCAGTGCTAGCTATAGCAATCAGCCCCAGCATTTT
few | TRBJ2-2 | TRBV24-1 | TRBD1 | CATSGYFGQGTGELFF | TGTGCCACCAGCGGCTATTTCGGACAGGGCACCGGGGAGCTGTTTTTT
NA | TRBJ2-4 | TRBV27 | TRBD1 | CASSQDRVYKNIQYF | TGTGCCAGCAGCCAAGACAGGGTCTACAAAAACATTCAGTACTTC
many | TRBJ2-1 | TRBV12-3/TRBV12-4 | TRBD1 | CASRQGQGSRNEQFF | TGTGCCAGCAGACAGGGACAGGGGTCTCGCAATGAGCAGTTCTTC
NA | TRBJ1-6 | TRBV5-1 | TRBD1 | CASSLRDRNFNSPLHF | TGCGCCAGCAGCCTCCGGGACAGAAATTTTAATTCACCCCTCCACTTT
few | TRBJ2-7 | TRBV29-1 | TRBD2 | CSVARAGDSYEQYF | TGCAGCGTTGCTAGGGCGGGAGATTCCTACGAGCAGTACTTC
few | TRBJ2-7 | TRBV6-1 | NA | CASSLGTPGFSYEQYF | TGTGCCAGCAGTCTGGGGACACCGGGTTTCTCCTACGAGCAGTACTTC
few | TRBJ2-3 | TRBV29-1 | TRBD2 | CSVVGLAWTVDTQYF | TGCAGCGTTGTAGGACTAGCGTGGACGGTGGATACGCAGTATTTT
NA | TRBJ2-5 | TRBV12-3/TRBV12-4 | NA | CASTLPGRVGETQYF | TGTGCCAGCACTTTACCTGGCAGGGTGGGAGAGACCCAGTACTTC
NA | TRBJ2-3 | TRBV5-1 | TRBD2 | CASSSRTSGRAADTQYF | TGCGCCAGCAGCTCACGGACTAGCGGGAGGGCCGCAGATACGCAGTATTTT
few | TRBJ1-2 | TRBV29-1 | TRBD1 | CSVLTGGNYGYTF | TGCAGCGTACTGACAGGGGGCAACTATGGCTACACCTTC
NA | TRBJ2-2 | TRBV6-1 | NA | CASKRQMNTGELFF | TGTGCCAGCAAACGACAGATGAACACCGGGGAGCTGTTTTTT
NA | TRBJ2-1 | TRBV5-1 | NA | CASSLIGARRSYNEQFF | TGCGCCAGCAGCTTGATAGGAGCAAGACGCTCCTACAATGAGCAGTTCTTC
NA | TRBJ2-1 | TRBV24-1 | NA | CATSDLVREQFF | TGTGCCACCAGTGATTTGGTACGTGAGCAGTTCTTC
few | TRBJ2-7 | TRBV30 | NA | CAWSAGSYRDEQYF | TGTGCCTGGAGTGCGGGAAGCTATCGGGACGAGCAGTACTTC
NA | TRBJ2-7 | TRBV5-5 | TRBD1 | CASSSRQGRKDEQYF | TGTGCCAGCAGCTCCAGACAGGGGCGAAAAGACGAGCAGTACTTC
NA | TRBJ1-1 | TRBV10-3 | NA | CAISVGQRNTEAFF | TGTGCCATCAGTGTGGGGCAGAGGAACACTGAAGCTTTCTTT
many | TRBJ1-5 | TRBV6-2/TRBV6-3 | NA | CASSYSPKPGTTSNQPQHF | TGTGCCAGCAGTTACTCGCCCAAGCCCGGGACAACTAGCAATCAGCCCCAGCATTTT
few | TRBJ1-5 | TRBV6-1 | NA | CASSGTVGHQPQHF | TGTGCCAGCAGTGGGACAGTGGGACATCAGCCCCAGCATTTT
NA | TRBJ2-7 | TRBV12-3/TRBV12-4 | NA | CASSRRGHEQYF | TGTGCCAGCAGTCGACGGGGTCACGAGCAGTACTTC
few | TRBJ2-7 | TRBV7-9 | NA | CASSLLEQYF | TGTGCCAGCAGCCTCCTCGAGCAGTACTTC
few | TRBJ2-1 | TRBV6-4 | TRBD2 | CASSARGGFQFF | TGTGCCAGCAGTGCACGGGGGGGGTTTCAGTTCTTC
few | TRBJ1-6 | TRBV28 | TRBD1 | CASSLYGSTGGKGSPLHF | TGTGCCAGCAGTTTATACGGTTCTACAGGGGGCAAGGGTTCACCCCTCCACTTT
NA | TRBJ2-7 | TRBV7-2 | NA | CASSFVQARGYYEQYF | TGTGCCAGCAGCTTTGTACAGGCGAGGGGCTACTACGAGCAGTACTTC
NA | TRBJ2-2 | TRBV3-1 | TRBD2 | CASSRRGGLNTGELFF | TGTGCCAGCAGTCGGCGGGGGGGCCTCAACACCGGGGAGCTGTTTTTT
few | TRBJ2-5 | TRBV6-1 | TRBD2 | CASSRGLGLQETQYF | TGTGCCAGCAGCCGCGGACTGGGACTACAAGAGACCCAGTACTTC
NA | TRBJ2-1 | TRBV2 | NA | CASSGQVQGWDNEQFF | TGTGCCAGCAGTGGCCAAGTGCAGGGATGGGACAATGAGCAGTTCTTC